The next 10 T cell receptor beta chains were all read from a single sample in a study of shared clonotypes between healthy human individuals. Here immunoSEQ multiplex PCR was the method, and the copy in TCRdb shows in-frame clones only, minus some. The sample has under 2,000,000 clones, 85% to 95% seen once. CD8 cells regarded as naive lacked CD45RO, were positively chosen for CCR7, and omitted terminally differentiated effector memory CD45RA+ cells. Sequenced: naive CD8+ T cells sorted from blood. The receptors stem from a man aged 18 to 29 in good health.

The CDR3 here is CASSLEGLAVIPTTQYF. The DNA for the CDR3 is TGTGCCAGCAGCTTAGAAGGCCTGGCGGTAATCCCTACGACGCAGTACTTC. This chain uses TRBV7-9 with TRBJ2-7; D uncertain. The V end was cut by 1 base, the J end by 9 bases, with 25 bases between. The CDR3 is made up of 17 amino acids. Germline CDR1 SEHNR, CDR2 FQNEAQ (reference sequence).

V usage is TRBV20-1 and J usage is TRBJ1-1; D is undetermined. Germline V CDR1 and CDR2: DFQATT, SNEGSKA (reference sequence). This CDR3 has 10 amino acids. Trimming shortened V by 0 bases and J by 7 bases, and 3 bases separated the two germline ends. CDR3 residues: CSARDLEAFF. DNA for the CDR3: TGCAGTGCTAGAGACCTTGAAGCTTTCTTT.

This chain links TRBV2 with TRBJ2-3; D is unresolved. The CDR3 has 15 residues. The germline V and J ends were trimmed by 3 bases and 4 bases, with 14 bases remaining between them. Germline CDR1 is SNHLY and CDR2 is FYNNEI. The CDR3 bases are TGTGCCAGCAGTGAGCTACAGCTGGATCCAGATACGCAGTATTTT. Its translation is CASSELQLDPDTQYF.

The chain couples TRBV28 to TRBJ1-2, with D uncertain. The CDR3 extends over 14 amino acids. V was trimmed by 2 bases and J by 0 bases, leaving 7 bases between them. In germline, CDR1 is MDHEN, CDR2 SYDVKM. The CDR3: CASSLPLANYGYTF. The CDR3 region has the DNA TGTGCCAGCAGTTTACCCTTAGCTAACTATGGCTACACCTTC.

The CDR3 loop reads CASSYLSIDEQFF. The CDR3 DNA is TGTGCCAGCAGTTACTTATCCATCGATGAGCAGTTCTTC. This chain connects TRBV6-6 to TRBJ2-1; D gene unclear. Germline CDR1 reads MNHNY; CDR2 reads SVGAGI (reference sequence). This CDR3 has 13 residues. The germline V and J ends were trimmed by 1 base and 8 bases, with 9 bases remaining between them.

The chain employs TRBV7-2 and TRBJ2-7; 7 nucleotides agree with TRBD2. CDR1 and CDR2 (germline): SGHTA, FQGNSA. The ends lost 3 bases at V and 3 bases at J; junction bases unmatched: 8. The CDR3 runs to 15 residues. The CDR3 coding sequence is TGTGCCAGCAGCTTCTGGGGCGGGGGATTCTACGAGCAGTACTTC. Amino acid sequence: CASSFWGGGFYEQYF.

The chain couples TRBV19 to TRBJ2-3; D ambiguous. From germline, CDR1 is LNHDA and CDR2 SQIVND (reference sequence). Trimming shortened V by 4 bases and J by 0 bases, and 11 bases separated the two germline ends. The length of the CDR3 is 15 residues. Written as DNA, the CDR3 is TGTGCCAGTAGTAGCGGCAGGCCTAGCACAGATACGCAGTATTTT. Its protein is CASSSGRPSTDTQYF. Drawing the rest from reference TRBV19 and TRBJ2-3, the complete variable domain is DGGITQSPKYLFRKEGQNVTLSCEQNLNHDAMYWYRQDPGQGLRLIYYSQIVNDFQKGDIAEGYSVSREKKESFPLTVTSAQKNPTAFYLCASSSGRPSTDTQYFGPGTRLTVL.

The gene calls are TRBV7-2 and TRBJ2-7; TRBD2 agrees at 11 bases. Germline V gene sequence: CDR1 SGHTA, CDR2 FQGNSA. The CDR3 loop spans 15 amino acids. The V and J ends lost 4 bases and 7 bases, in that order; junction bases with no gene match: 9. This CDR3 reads CASSSPSGRYLEQYF. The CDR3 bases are TGTGCCAGCAGCTCCCCTAGCGGGAGGTACCTAGAGCAGTACTTC. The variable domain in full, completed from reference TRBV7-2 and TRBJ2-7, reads GAGVSQSPSNKVTEKGKDVELRCDPISGHTALYWYRQSLGQGLEFLIYFQGNSAPDKSGLPSDRFSAERTGGSVSTLTIQRTQQEDSAVYLCASSSPSGRYLEQYFGPGTRLTVT.

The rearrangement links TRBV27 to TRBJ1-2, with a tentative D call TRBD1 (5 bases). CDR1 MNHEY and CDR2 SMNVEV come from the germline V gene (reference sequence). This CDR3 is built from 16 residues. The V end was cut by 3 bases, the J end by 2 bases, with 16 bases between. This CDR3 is CASSLRGPASNYGYTF. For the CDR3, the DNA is TGTGCCAGCAGTTTGAGGGGACCAGCTTCGAACTATGGCTACACCTTC.

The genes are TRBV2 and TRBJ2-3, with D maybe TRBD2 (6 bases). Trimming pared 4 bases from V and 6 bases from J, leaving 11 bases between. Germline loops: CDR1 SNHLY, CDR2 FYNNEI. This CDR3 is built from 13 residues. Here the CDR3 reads CASSVQGGDTQYF. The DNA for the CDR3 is TGTGCCAGCAGTGTCCAGGGAGGTGATACGCAGTATTTT.